Here is one T cell receptor beta chain with its context. Molecular barcoding with unique molecular identifiers was used for the TCRbeta library. MiXCR, run by TCRdb on the PCR reads, gives a single entry per CDR3 protein. The repertoire holds about 480,000 distinct CDR3 sequences, with about 12% as singletons. These data originate in a study of T-cell reconstitution after alpha-beta-depleted transplantation in children. V was pared by 4 bases and J by 5 bases, with 12 bases between. The CDR3 contains 13 residues. The V gene's germline CDR1 is DFQATT and CDR2 SNEGSKA (reference sequence). The genes are TRBV20-1 and TRBJ2-1; a possible D gene is TRBD2 (6 bases). The clonotype originates from a human donor who donated a stem cell graft to a child with combined immunodeficiency. Sequencing was performed on PBMCs from the stem cell graft donor, taken from the stem cell graft. This chain's CDR3 is CSATHGGDNEQFF. CDR3 bases: TGCAGTGCTACTCACGGAGGGGACAATGAGCAGTTCTTC.